This entry describes one T cell receptor (beta chain). The data are from a study of blood T cell repertoires in COVID-19. Overall study context: Samples came from the United States, Italy and Spain, spanning acute and convalescent COVID-19. PBMCs, B-cell-depleted T cells, or T cells were the source of the cDNA or gDNA that made up the material.

This CDR3 has 12 residues. V lost 8 bases to trimming and J lost 0 bases, with 7 bases between them. Germline V lookup: CDR1 LGHNA, CDR2 YNFKEQ. In the source study's methods: Quantification of nucleated cells was approximated via reference gene primer amplification. TCRdb's table, derived via immunoSEQ multiplex PCR, lists solely in-frame clones and lacks some. V and J calls and clone size follow that table, whereas D and trimming were derived from the DNA. The sample lists more than 85,000 clones; under 85% were seen once. Input material: peripheral blood. This TCR was recovered from a human donor in a cohort sampled during active COVID-19. This rearrangement joins TRBV4-2 to TRBJ1-2, with a weak D call TRBD1 (6 bases). CDR3 DNA sequence: TGTGCCAGCCGGACAGCTAACTATGGCTACACCTTC. It yields the protein CASRTANYGYTF.